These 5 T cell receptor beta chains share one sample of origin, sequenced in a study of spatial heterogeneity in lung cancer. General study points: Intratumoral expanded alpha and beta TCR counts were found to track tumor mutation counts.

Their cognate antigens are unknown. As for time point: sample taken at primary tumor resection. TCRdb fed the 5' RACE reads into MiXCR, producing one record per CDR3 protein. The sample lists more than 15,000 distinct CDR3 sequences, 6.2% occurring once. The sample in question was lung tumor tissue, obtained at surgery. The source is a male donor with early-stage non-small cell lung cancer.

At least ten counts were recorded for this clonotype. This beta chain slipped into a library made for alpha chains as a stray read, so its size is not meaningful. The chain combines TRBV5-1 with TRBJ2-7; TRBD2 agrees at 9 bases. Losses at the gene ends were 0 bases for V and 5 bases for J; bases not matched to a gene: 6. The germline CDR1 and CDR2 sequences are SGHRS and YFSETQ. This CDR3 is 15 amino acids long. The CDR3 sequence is CASSLGSSGAHEQYF. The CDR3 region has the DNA TGCGCCAGCAGCTTGGGGTCTAGCGGGGCCCACGAGCAGTACTTC.

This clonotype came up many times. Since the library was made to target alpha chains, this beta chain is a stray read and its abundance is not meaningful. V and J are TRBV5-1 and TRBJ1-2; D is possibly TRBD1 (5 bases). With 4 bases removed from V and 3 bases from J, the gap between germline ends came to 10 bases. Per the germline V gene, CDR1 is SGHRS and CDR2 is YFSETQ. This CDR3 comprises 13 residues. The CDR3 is CASSREGDYGYTF. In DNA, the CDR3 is TGCGCCAGCAGCCGAGAAGGGGACTATGGCTACACCTTC.

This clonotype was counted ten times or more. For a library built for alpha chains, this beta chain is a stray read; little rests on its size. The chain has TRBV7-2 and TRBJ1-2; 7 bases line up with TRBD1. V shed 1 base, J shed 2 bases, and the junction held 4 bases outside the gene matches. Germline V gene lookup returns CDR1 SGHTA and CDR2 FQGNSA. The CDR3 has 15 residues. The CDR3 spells CASSLGQQGNYGYTF. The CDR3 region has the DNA TGTGCCAGCAGCTTAGGCCAACAGGGGAACTATGGCTACACCTTC.

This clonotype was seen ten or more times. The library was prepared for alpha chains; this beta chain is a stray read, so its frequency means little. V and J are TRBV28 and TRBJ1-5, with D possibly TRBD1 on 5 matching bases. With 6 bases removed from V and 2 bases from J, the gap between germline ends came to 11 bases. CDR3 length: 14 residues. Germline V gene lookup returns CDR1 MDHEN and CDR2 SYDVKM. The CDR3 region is CASSQTTGNQPQHF. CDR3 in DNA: TGTGCCAGCAGCCAAACGACAGGCAATCAGCCCCAGCATTTT.

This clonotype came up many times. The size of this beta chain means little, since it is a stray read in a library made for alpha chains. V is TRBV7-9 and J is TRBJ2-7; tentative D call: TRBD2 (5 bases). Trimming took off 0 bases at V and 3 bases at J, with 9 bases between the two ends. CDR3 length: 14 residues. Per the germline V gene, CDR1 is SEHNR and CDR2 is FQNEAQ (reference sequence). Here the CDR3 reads CASSLAGAVYEQYF. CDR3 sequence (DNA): TGTGCCAGCAGCTTAGCGGGAGCCGTCTACGAGCAGTACTTC.